This T cell receptor beta chain was obtained from a study of STAT5B mutations in CD4+ large granular lymphocyte leukemia. Authors' processing steps: Lowest detectable productive clonotype frequency was 2.59 x 10-5. Here immunoSEQ multiplex PCR was the method, and the copy in TCRdb shows in-frame clones only, minus some. The DNA gave D and trimming, while V, J and clone size come from that table. The data show around 4,600 clones, about four fifths seen once. The CDR3 covers 14 residues. Losses at the gene ends were 4 bases for V and 2 bases for J; bases not matched to a gene: 4. The germline V gene has CDR1 SGHNT and CDR2 YYREEE (reference sequence). This clone has a single count.

The J gene is TRBJ2-3, the V gene TRBV5-4, with 7 bases identical to TRBD1. The TCR originated in a man between 65 and 85 years old with CD4+ T-cell large granular lymphocyte leukemia. The sequenced sample consisted of PBMCs. The chain's CDR3 is CASSRDSPTDTQYF. CDR3 in DNA: TGTGCCAGCAGCCGGGACAGCCCCACAGATACGCAGTATTTT. Full variable domain (rest looked up from reference TRBV5-4 and TRBJ2-3): ETGVTQSPTHLIKTRGQQVTLRCSSQSGHNTVSWYQQALGQGPQFIFQYYREEENGRGNFPPRFSGLQFPNYSSELNVNALELDDSALYLCASSRDSPTDTQYFGPGTRLTVL.